These 27 T cell receptor beta chains originate from one sample sequenced in a study of Tregs in tolerant kidney transplant recipients. Assay: immunoSEQ multiplex PCR; the TCRdb copy retains only in-frame clones and omits some. The sample holds some 70,000 clones; over 80% are singletons and the top ten take roughly 4%. Sequencing was carried out using CD4+ T cells from blood. The receptor set was obtained from a human donor in good health.

The chain employs TRBV7-9 and TRBJ2-7, with a possible D match to TRBD2 (6 bases). This CDR3 is 15 amino acids long. V lost 5 bases, J lost 2 bases, and 16 bases lay in between. Per germline, CDR1 SEHNR and CDR2 FQNEAQ (reference sequence). CDR3 DNA: TGTGCCAGCAGCGGATACGGGGGAACCCCCTACGAGCAGTACTTC. Translated: CASSGYGGTPYEQYF.

This rearrangement joins TRBV5-1 to TRBJ1-3; 7 bases are a match to TRBD1. The length of the CDR3 is 13 residues. The V gene end was trimmed by 7 bases and the J gene end by 2 bases; junction bases not matched to a gene: 3. CDR1 SGHRS and CDR2 YFSETQ come from the germline V gene. The CDR3 DNA sequence: TGCGCCAGCGGGCAGGGGGCTGGAAACACCATATATTTT. Translating it yields CASGQGAGNTIYF. The variable domain in full, with the rest retrieved from reference TRBV5-1 and TRBJ1-3, is KAGVTQTPRYLIKTRGQQVTLSCSPISGHRSVSWYQQTPGQGLQFLFEYFSETQRNKGNFPGRFSGRQFSNSRSEMNVSTLELGDSALYLCASGQGAGNTIYFGEGSWLTVV.

The chain is built from TRBV6-1 and TRBJ1-2, with no clear D. Deletions cut 8 bases from V and 0 bases from J, with 1 base between. The CDR3 has 10 residues. Germline assignment: CDR1 MNHNS and CDR2 SASEGT. CDR3 sequence (DNA): TGTGCCAGCGCTAACTATGGCTACACCTTC. The encoded protein is CASANYGYTF.

The chain recombines TRBV6-1 with TRBJ2-1; TRBD1 agrees at 8 bases. The trim removed 10 bases at V and 7 bases at J, leaving 9 bases unmatched. There are 13 residues in the CDR3. Germline V gives CDR1 MNHNS, CDR2 SASEGT. CDR3 loop: CATGTGLGNEQFF. In DNA form, the CDR3 reads TGTGCCACCGGGACAGGCTTGGGGAATGAGCAGTTCTTC.

The rearrangement uses TRBV15 and TRBJ2-7; maybe TRBD1 (5 bases). Germline CDR1 is LNHNV and CDR2 is YYDKDF (reference sequence). The CDR3 length is 15 residues. V was pared by 0 bases and J by 4 bases, with 13 bases between. The CDR3 sequence: CATSRDQDTRYEQYF. The CDR3 DNA reads as TGTGCCACCAGCAGAGATCAGGACACCCGTTACGAGCAGTACTTC.

The chain carries TRBV5-5 and TRBJ1-1; D is unclear. This CDR3 spans 14 amino acids. The germline CDR1 and CDR2 sequences are SGHKS and YYEKEE (reference sequence). Trimming cost V 5 bases and J 0 bases, with 11 bases left between them. The DNA for the CDR3 is TGTGCCAGCAGTCTTCTAGCCATGAACACTGAAGCTTTCTTT. Residues: CASSLLAMNTEAFF.

Concerning this clone itself: Other nucleotide sequences in the sample specify the same CDR3. V and J are TRBV7-2 and TRBJ1-5; weak D call: TRBD1 (6 bases). The CDR3 contains 14 residues. Germline lookup yields CDR1 SGHTA and CDR2 FQGNSA. V dropped 6 bases and J dropped 4 bases, with 13 bases sitting between them. CDR3 sequence: CASSPGQLNQPQHF. CDR3 sequence (DNA): TGTGCCAGCAGTCCCGGACAGCTAAATCAGCCCCAGCATTTT. The full variable domain, its missing parts supplied by reference TRBV7-2 and TRBJ1-5, is GAGVSQSPSNKVTEKGKDVELRCDPISGHTALYWYRQSLGQGLEFLIYFQGNSAPDKSGLPSDRFSAERTGGSVSTLTIQRTQQEDSAVYLCASSPGQLNQPQHFGDGTRLSIL.

J is TRBJ2-5 and V is TRBV5-6, with a weak D call TRBD2 (7 bases). Germline CDR1 and CDR2: SGHDT and YYEEEE. The V end was cut by 1 base, the J end by 4 bases, with 11 bases between. The CDR3 loop spans 14 amino acids. CDR3 loop: CASSLKGGGETQYF. In nucleotides, the CDR3 is TGTGCCAGCAGCTTGAAGGGGGGGGGAGAGACCCAGTACTTC.

This clone showed up just once. This sequence joins TRBV30 and TRBJ2-7; 9 positions match TRBD2. The length of the CDR3 is 15 residues. V shed 5 bases, J shed 7 bases, and the junction held 15 bases outside the gene matches. The germline CDR1 and CDR2 sequences are GTSNPN and SVGIG (reference sequence). This CDR3 reads CAWGSVAGVGGEQYF. CDR3 sequence (DNA): TGTGCCTGGGGTTCCGTAGCGGGAGTTGGGGGGGAGCAGTACTTC.

V and J are TRBV6-5 and TRBJ2-4; D is unresolved. Per germline, CDR1 MNHEY and CDR2 SVGAGI. Trimming shortened V by 4 bases and J by 6 bases, and 10 bases separated the two germline ends. The CDR3 extends over 13 amino acids. CDR3 in DNA: TGTGCCAGCAGTTTCTCGCCCCCAAACATTCAGTACTTC. Protein: CASSFSPPNIQYF.

In nucleotides, the CDR3 is TGCGCCAGCAGCCCCTCCCCGACTAGCGGAAGCACAGATACGCAGTATTTT. Translating it yields CASSPSPTSGSTDTQYF. The gene calls are TRBV4-3 and TRBJ2-3; TRBD2 aligns across 9 bases. Trimming cost V 4 bases and J 0 bases; bases outside gene matches: 8. Germline CDR1 is LGHNA and CDR2 is YSLEER. The CDR3 covers 17 residues.

This clone has just a few counts. As DNA, the CDR3 is TGTGCCAGCAGCCCCCAACAGACAGGGGGACAAGAGACCCAGTACTTC. It codes for CASSPQQTGGQETQYF. The chain carries TRBV11-3 and TRBJ2-5; TRBD1 matches 9 bases. V shed 5 bases, J shed 2 bases, and the junction held 9 bases outside the gene matches. CDR1 SGHNT and CDR2 YENEEA come from the germline V gene. The CDR3 has 16 residues.

The chain is built from TRBV4-2 and TRBJ2-7; 8 bases are a match to TRBD2. This CDR3 region has 16 residues. After removal of 0 bases from V and 2 bases from J, the junction contained 6 bases not matched to a gene. The V gene's germline CDR1 is LGHNA and CDR2 YNFKEQ. CDR3 nucleotides: TGTGCCAGCAGCCAAGACCGAGCGGGGGTAGCCTACGAGCAGTACTTC. Protein: CASSQDRAGVAYEQYF.

This CDR3 reads CASSPIRGNEQFF. The CDR3 coding sequence is TGTGCCAGCTCACCTATCAGGGGGAATGAGCAGTTCTTC. The chain is built from TRBV18 and TRBJ2-1; 7 positions match TRBD1. The J segment lost 7 bases and the V segment lost 3 bases, leaving 3 bases of the junction unmatched. CDR1 is KGHSH, CDR2 LQKENI, per germline. This CDR3 spans 13 amino acids.

This rearrangement joins TRBV7-2 to TRBJ1-5; the D is unclear. The CDR3 sequence is 12 residues long. CDR1 is SGHTA, CDR2 FQGNSA, per germline. The V and J ends lost 3 bases and 6 bases respectively, with 6 bases between them. CDR3: CASSFYGQPQHF. CDR3 in DNA: TGTGCCAGCAGCTTCTACGGTCAGCCCCAGCATTTT.

V gene TRBV5-1 combines with J gene TRBJ2-7; 13 positions match TRBD2. The germline V gene has CDR1 SGHRS and CDR2 YFSETQ. The CDR3 runs to 14 residues. V gave up 5 bases and J gave up 2 bases; unmatched junction bases: 1. For the CDR3, the DNA is TGCGCCAGCAGTACTAGCGGGAGGGCCTACGAGCAGTACTTC. Encoded protein: CASSTSGRAYEQYF. The full variable domain, its missing parts supplied by reference TRBV5-1 and TRBJ2-7, is KAGVTQTPRYLIKTRGQQVTLSCSPISGHRSVSWYQQTPGQGLQFLFEYFSETQRNKGNFPGRFSGRQFSNSRSEMNVSTLELGDSALYLCASSTSGRAYEQYFGPGTRLTVT.

The chain's CDR3 is CASSLGLAGGSYNEQFF. The CDR3 DNA is TGTGCCAGCAGCCTGGGACTAGCGGGGGGTTCCTACAATGAGCAGTTCTTC. V gene TRBV9 combines with J gene TRBJ2-1, with 15 bases identical to TRBD2. Germline V gives CDR1 SGDLS, CDR2 YYNGEE. The CDR3 runs to 17 residues. V dropped 4 bases and J dropped 1; count of bases not matched to a gene: 3.

V and J are TRBV19 and TRBJ2-1; 8 positions agree with TRBD2. The CDR3 has 16 amino acids. V shed 4 bases, J shed 3 bases, and the junction held 8 bases outside the gene matches. The germline V gene encodes CDR1 LNHDA and CDR2 SQIVND (reference sequence). CDR3 residues: CASSRDSGGVYNEQFF. CDR3 nucleotide sequence: TGTGCCAGTAGTAGGGATTCGGGGGGGGTCTACAATGAGCAGTTCTTC. Full variable domain (rest looked up from reference TRBV19 and TRBJ2-1): DGGITQSPKYLFRKEGQNVTLSCEQNLNHDAMYWYRQDPGQGLRLIYYSQIVNDFQKGDIAEGYSVSREKKESFPLTVTSAQKNPTAFYLCASSRDSGGVYNEQFFGPGTRLTVL.

As DNA, the CDR3 is TGTGCCAGCAGCCAACGTGCCGGGGGGGCCGCCTACGAGCAGTACTTC. Protein: CASSQRAGGAAYEQYF. The chain is built from TRBV14 and TRBJ2-7; 8 nucleotides line up with TRBD2. Germline values: CDR1 SGHDN, CDR2 FVKESK. The CDR3 totals 16 residues. With V trimmed by 2 bases and J by 2 bases, 8 bases remained unmatched.

V is TRBV7-9 and J is TRBJ1-2; the match to TRBD1 covers 7 bases. CDR3 length equals 16 residues. V lost 4 bases to trimming and J lost 3 bases; unmatched junction nucleotides: 11. Germline V lookup: CDR1 SEHNR, CDR2 FQNEAQ (reference sequence). The DNA for the CDR3 is TGTGCCAGCAGCTCCAGACGAACAGGGGATGACTATGGCTACACCTTC. Translating it yields CASSSRRTGDDYGYTF.

J is TRBJ2-7 and V is TRBV11-2; D is undetermined. Germline V gene sequence: CDR1 SGHAT, CDR2 FQNNGV. Trimming stripped 5 bases from V and 3 bases from J, with 11 bases between. The CDR3 sequence is 13 residues long. CDR3 nucleotide sequence: TGTGCCAGCAGCCTCGACCGAAGCTACGAGCAGTACTTC. This gives the protein CASSLDRSYEQYF.

The rearrangement uses TRBV7-2 and TRBJ2-1; 8 bases map to TRBD2. In germline, CDR1 is SGHTA, CDR2 FQGNSA. Unmatched junction bases numbered 11, after V lost 5 bases and J lost 5 bases. This CDR3 has 16 residues. The CDR3 sequence is CASSVRGLAGNNEQFF. For the CDR3, the DNA is TGTGCCAGCAGCGTGCGAGGGCTAGCGGGTAACAATGAGCAGTTCTTC.

The chain joins TRBV19 to TRBJ2-1; no firm D call. The V end was cut by 8 bases, the J end by 6 bases, with 14 bases between. The CDR3 covers 13 residues. CDR1 and CDR2 (germline): LNHDA, SQIVND (reference sequence). DNA of the CDR3: TGTGCCAGTGTCCCTCGGTGGGGCAATGAGCAGTTCTTC. Its protein product is CASVPRWGNEQFF.

V is TRBV27 and J is TRBJ1-6, with D possibly TRBD1 on 6 matching bases. This CDR3 is built from 14 residues. V was trimmed by 6 bases and J by 7 bases, leaving 13 bases between them. Germline CDR1 and CDR2: MNHEY and SMNVEV (reference sequence). The CDR3 loop reads CASSQDRLNSPLHF. The CDR3 coding sequence is TGTGCCAGCAGCCAGGACAGATTAAATTCACCCCTCCACTTT.

The rearrangement uses TRBV2 and TRBJ2-1; 9 nucleotides align to TRBD2. Germline V lookup: CDR1 SNHLY, CDR2 FYNNEI. The ends lost 6 bases at V and 4 bases at J; junction bases unmatched: 19. The CDR3 is 19 residues long. Here the CDR3 reads CASRSQNRGGARHYNEQFF. The CDR3 DNA reads TGTGCCAGCAGATCACAAAACCGCGGGGGGGCTAGGCATTACAATGAGCAGTTCTTC.

The chain links TRBV4-1 to TRBJ1-2; the match to TRBD1 covers 12 bases. Germline trimming cut 5 bases from V and 8 bases from J; bases unmatched to any gene: 9. Germline CDR1 MGHRA, CDR2 YSYEKL. The CDR3 has 15 residues. The CDR3: CASSETGTGGQGYTF. The CDR3 DNA is TGCGCCAGCAGCGAGACCGGGACAGGGGGCCAAGGCTACACCTTC.

The chain uses TRBV28 and TRBJ1-2; D uncertain. CDR3 length: 17 residues. V was clipped by 2 bases and J by 1 base, with 17 bases between them. Germline V gene data show CDR1 as MDHEN and CDR2 as SYDVKM. Here the CDR3 reads CASSLEPLRSNNYGYTF. CDR3 sequence (DNA): TGTGCCAGCAGTTTAGAGCCTCTCCGGTCCAATAACTATGGCTACACCTTC.